This T cell receptor beta chain derives from a study of read filtering for tumor transcriptome and immune sequencing. About the research overall: Whole-transcriptome libraries were prepared after DNase treatment. RNA-seq yielded only about 80 to 1,400 TCR reads, IR-seq about 4.05 to 11 million.

The CDR3 consists of 16 residues. The V segment lost 8 bases and the J segment 8 bases; nucleotides outside the gene matches: 13. Germline V gene data show CDR1 as MDHEN and CDR2 as SYDVKM. This library used about 400 ng RNA and molecular barcoded adaptors spanning alpha/delta and beta/gamma chains. Each CDR3 protein is one row after TCRdb ran MiXCR on the reads. The table includes 20,000 to 25,000 distinct CDR3 sequences, about an eighth detected once. This clonotype was counted only a few times. Its antigen remains unidentified. Just one base apart from a much larger clone, this may be a read error. Findings and caveats of the study: Correlation between methods rose after single-read clonotypes were removed. In IR-seq, single-read clonotypes were approximately 79% of clonotypes but about 3.5% of reads.

This sequence originates from a donor aged 40 or over with multiple myeloma. The chain employs TRBV28 and TRBJ2-1; TRBD2 aligns across 12 bases. The sequencing input was a population of CD138-negative cells sorted from bone marrow. The CDR3 region is CASGLRLAGVVHEQFF. The CDR3 nucleotides read TGTGCCAGCGGCCTGCGACTAGCGGGAGTGGTACATGAGCAGTTCTTC.